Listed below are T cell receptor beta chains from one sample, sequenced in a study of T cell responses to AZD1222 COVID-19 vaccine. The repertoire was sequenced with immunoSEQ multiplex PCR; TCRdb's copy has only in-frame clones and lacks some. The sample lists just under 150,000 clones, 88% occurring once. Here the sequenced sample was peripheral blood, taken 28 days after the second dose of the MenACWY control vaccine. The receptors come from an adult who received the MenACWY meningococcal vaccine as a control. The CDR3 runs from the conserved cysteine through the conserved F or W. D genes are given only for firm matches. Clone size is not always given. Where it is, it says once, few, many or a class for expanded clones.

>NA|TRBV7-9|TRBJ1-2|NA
CASSSESTGLGGYTF
TGTGCCAGCAGCTCTGAATCCACAGGGTTGGGCGGCTACACCTTC
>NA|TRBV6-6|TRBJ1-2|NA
CASSWRQEGSGYTF
TGTGCCAGCAGTTGGAGACAGGAGGGATCGGGCTACACCTTC
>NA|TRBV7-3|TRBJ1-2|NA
CASSDRRDYGYTF
TGTGCCAGCAGCGACCGTCGGGACTATGGCTACACCTTC
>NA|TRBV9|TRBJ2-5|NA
CASSAQLGLETQYF
TGTGCCAGCAGTGCCCAACTAGGTCTGGAGACCCAGTACTTC
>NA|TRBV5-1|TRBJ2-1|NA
CASSLGSGPYNEQFF
TGCGCCAGCAGCTTGGGGAGCGGCCCCTACAATGAGCAGTTCTTC
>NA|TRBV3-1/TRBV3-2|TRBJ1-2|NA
CASSHLTGSYGYTF
TGTGCCAGCAGCCACCTGACGGGGTCCTATGGCTACACCTTC
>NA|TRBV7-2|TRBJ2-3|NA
CASSLGHPGADTQYF
TGTGCCAGCAGCTTAGGCCACCCTGGGGCAGATACGCAGTATTTT
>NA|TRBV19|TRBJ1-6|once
CASSIDRGGGSPLHF
TGTGCCAGTAGTATAGACAGGGGAGGAGGTTCACCCCTCCACTTT
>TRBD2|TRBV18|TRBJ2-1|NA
CASCCEREGRNEQFF
TGTGCCAGCTGCTGTGAGCGGGAGGGCCGCAATGAGCAGTTCTTC
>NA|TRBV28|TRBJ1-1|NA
CASSSPAVRAEAFF
TGTGCCAGCAGTTCCCCCGCCGTTAGGGCTGAAGCTTTCTTT
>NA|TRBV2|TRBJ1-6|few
CASSETGFVSSYNSPLHF
TGTGCCAGCAGTGAAACAGGGTTCGTTAGCTCCTATAATTCACCCCTCCACTTT
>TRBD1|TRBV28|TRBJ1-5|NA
CASSPSGQGGQPQHF
TGTGCCAGCAGTCCGTCGGGACAGGGAGGTCAGCCCCAGCATTTT
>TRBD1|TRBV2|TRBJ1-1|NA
CARRTGQAFF
TGTGCCAGACGGACAGGGCAAGCTTTCTTT
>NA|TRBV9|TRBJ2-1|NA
CASSVARGSEQFF
TGTGCCAGCAGCGTAGCTCGGGGCAGTGAGCAGTTCTTC
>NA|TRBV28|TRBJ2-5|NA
CASSPPGTQRETQYF
TGTGCCAGCAGTCCACCCGGGACACAACGAGAGACCCAGTACTTC
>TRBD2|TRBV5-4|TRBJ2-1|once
CASSPSGGITYNEQFF
TGTGCCAGCAGCCCTAGCGGGGGGATAACCTACAATGAGCAGTTCTTC
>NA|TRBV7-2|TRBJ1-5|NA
CASRASRSQPQHF
TGTGCCAGCAGAGCCTCAAGGAGTCAGCCCCAGCATTTT
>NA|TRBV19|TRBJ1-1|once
CASRFDQLSTEAFF
TGTGCCAGTAGATTTGATCAGCTTTCTACTGAAGCTTTCTTT
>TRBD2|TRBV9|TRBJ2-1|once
CASSATGLSYNEQFF
TGTGCCAGCAGCGCCACGGGACTATCCTACAATGAGCAGTTCTTC
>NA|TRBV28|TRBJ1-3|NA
CASTSPGSGNTIYF
TGTGCCAGCACCTCTCCGGGCTCTGGAAACACCATATATTTT